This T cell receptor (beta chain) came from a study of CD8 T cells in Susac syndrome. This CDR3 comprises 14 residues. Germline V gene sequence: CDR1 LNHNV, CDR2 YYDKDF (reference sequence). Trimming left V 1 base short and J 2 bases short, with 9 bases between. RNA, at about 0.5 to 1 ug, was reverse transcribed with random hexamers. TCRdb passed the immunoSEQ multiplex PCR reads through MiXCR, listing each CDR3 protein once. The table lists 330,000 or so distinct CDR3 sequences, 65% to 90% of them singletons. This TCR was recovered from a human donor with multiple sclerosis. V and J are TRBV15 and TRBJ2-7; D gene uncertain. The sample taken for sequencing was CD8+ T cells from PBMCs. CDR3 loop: CATSRGGLTYEQYF. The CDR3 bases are TGTGCCACCAGCAGAGGTGGGCTGACCTACGAGCAGTACTTC.